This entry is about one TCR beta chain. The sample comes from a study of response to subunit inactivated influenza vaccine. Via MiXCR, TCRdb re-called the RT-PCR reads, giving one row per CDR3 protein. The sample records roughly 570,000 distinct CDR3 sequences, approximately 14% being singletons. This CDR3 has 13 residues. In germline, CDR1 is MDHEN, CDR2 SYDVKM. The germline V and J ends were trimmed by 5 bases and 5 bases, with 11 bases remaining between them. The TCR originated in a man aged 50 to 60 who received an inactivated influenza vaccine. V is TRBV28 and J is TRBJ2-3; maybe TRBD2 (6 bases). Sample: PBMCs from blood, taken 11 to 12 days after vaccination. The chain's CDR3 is CASSPPGVDTQYF. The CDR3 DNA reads TGTGCCAGCAGTCCCCCGGGGGTAGATACGCAGTATTTT. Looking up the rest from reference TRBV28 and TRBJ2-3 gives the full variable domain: DVKVTQSSRYLVKRTGEKVFLECVQDMDHENMFWYRQDPGLGLRLIYFSYDVKMKEKGDIPEGYSVSREKKERFSLILESASTNQTSMYLCASSPPGVDTQYFGPGTRLTVL.